The TCR beta chain described here comes from a study of T cell responses to AZD1222 COVID-19 vaccine. Note on this clone: Its target is unknown. A much larger clonotype is one base distant, so this may be a read error.

Study conclusions and caveats: Reportedly, nearly half the spike-specific TCRs target unmutated variant regions. Baseline seropositives among AZD1222 recipients totaled only six or seven.

The protocol was immunoSEQ multiplex PCR, while the TCRdb copy is restricted to in-frame clones and leaves out a portion. Seen here are about 140,000 clones, 80% to 95% observed once, and the top ten hold approximately 4.7%. V lost 3 bases to trimming and J lost 1 base; unmatched junction nucleotides: 1. Germline loops: CDR1 SEHNR, CDR2 FQNEAQ (reference sequence). The CDR3 extends over 14 amino acids. The TCR was taken from an adult in good health. Sample: peripheral blood, taken on day 0 of AZD1222 vaccination. V usage is TRBV7-9 and J usage is TRBJ2-7, with TRBD1 identical over 9 bases. The CDR3 DNA reads as TGTGCCAGCAGCTTTGGGACAGGGTCCTACGAGCAGTACTTC. Protein: CASSFGTGSYEQYF.